This entry describes one TCR beta chain. The data stem from a study of blood T cell repertoires in COVID-19. Study in general: There were acute and convalescent COVID-19 samples, and they came from the United States, Italy and Spain. PBMCs, B-cell-depleted T cells, or T cells provided the cDNA or gDNA that made up the material.

Followed over time, Seattle patients had been enrolled while infection was active. Per the original data handling: Estimated nucleated cell counts came from reference gene primer amplification. Data came from immunoSEQ multiplex PCR; TCRdb stores just in-frame clones and leaves some out. V and J calls and clone size are copied from that table; D and trimming were computed from the DNA. The sample includes fewer than 200,000 clones, around nine tenths of them seen just once. The sequencing sample was made of peripheral blood. The source of this sequence is a woman in her sixties or seventies with COVID-19, enrolled during active disease.

CDR3 nucleotide sequence: TGCAGCGCAGAGCGGGACCCTAAAGAGACCCAGTACTTC. Protein sequence: CSAERDPKETQYF. The rearrangement links TRBV29-1 to TRBJ2-5; 7 nucleotides match TRBD2. The trim removed 7 bases at V and 3 bases at J, leaving 8 bases unmatched. This CDR3 region has 13 residues. Germline CDR1 is SQVTM and CDR2 is ANQGSEA.